This T cell receptor (beta chain) was identified in a study of response to subunit inactivated influenza vaccine. Findings and limits, study-wide: Few additional T cells are recruited per seasonal influenza vaccination, authors suggested.

TCRdb re-derived calls from the RT-PCR reads in MiXCR, one entry per CDR3 protein. The table has about 190,000 distinct CDR3 sequences, approximately 15% seen once. V was cut by 1 base and J by 2 bases, with 12 bases left in between. This CDR3 has 15 amino acids. The germline gives CDR1 KGHSH, CDR2 LQKENI. Comment on this clonotype: Its antigen remains unidentified.

The rearrangement joins TRBV18 to TRBJ2-7, with a weak D call TRBD1 (6 bases). This TCR was recovered from a man aged 45-65 years who received an inactivated influenza vaccine. Source: CD8+ T cells sorted from PBMCs, taken about 5 days after vaccination. CDR3 nucleotides: TGTGCCAGCTCACCACAGGACAGTTTCCCCTACGAGCAGTACTTC. It codes for CASSPQDSFPYEQYF.